The clone carrying this TCR beta chain was seen repeatedly, ten times or more. Its matching antigen is unknown. This sample is drawn from a study of metastatic and nonmetastatic thyroid tumors. Study background: Samples came from malignant and benign thyroid patients, and repertoires were compared across blood and tumor or nodule tissue. The study, taken as a whole, reports: Significantly higher TCR beta diversity was reportedly seen in malignant thyroid tumors than benign nodules, in blood and tumor.

Thyroid surgery took place with no prior treatment in any patient. The CDR3 totals 12 residues. The V and J ends lost 5 bases and 1 base respectively, with 8 bases between them. Germline assignment: CDR1 DFQATT and CDR2 SNEGSKA (reference sequence). Under the authors' procedure: Clinicopathological groups of papillary thyroid cancer showed CDR3 differences that were used to build a distant-metastasis classifier. TCRdb recomputed clones from the PCR reads via MiXCR. TCRdb assigned the V and J calls; the authors' analysis was not used. The repertoire has fewer than 55,000 clones, roughly 16% of them found once; the top ten carry 22%.

The sequencing input was blood. The chain links TRBV20-1 to TRBJ1-1; TRBD1 is a possible D gene (5 bases). The sequence came from a female donor with papillary thyroid cancer or a benign thyroid nodule (not recorded which). Some clones in this sample may be carry-over from other donors' samples. CDR3 in DNA: TGCAGTGCTTTGGGACCGAACACTGAAGCTTTCTTT. Translating it yields CSALGPNTEAFF.